The entry below gives a single T cell receptor (beta chain) sequence along with its context. The antigen remains undetermined. These data belong to a study of cytomegalovirus exposure and HLA in healthy donors. Study-level points and caveats: Per a later analysis, 15,000 to 20,000 TCR beta sequences showed association with HLA alleles at 0.05 false discovery rate. Later genetic work tied a missense DCLRE1C variant to beta-chain V and J trimming. The productive fraction for most TCR beta V segments was about 90% or about 30% in an earlier analysis. In a later analysis, HLA-associated TCR beta chains were more clonally expanded than equally common others.

The PCR ran on 60 Vbeta and 13 Jbeta primers. Profiled with immunoSEQ multiplex PCR; TCRdb holds only in-frame clones, not every one. The sample has approximately 140,000 clones; 70% to 80% are singletons. Trimming shortened V by 4 bases and J by 0 bases, and 9 bases separated the two germline ends. There are 13 residues in the CDR3. CDR1 and CDR2 from the germline V gene are SQVTM and ANQGSEA. This clonotype was sampled from a female donor in good health and CMV-seronegative. The chain combines TRBV29-1 with TRBJ1-1; D unclear. Sequencing used PBMCs. Written as DNA, the CDR3 is TGCAGCGTTGGTAGCAGCTTGAACACTGAAGCTTTCTTT. Translation gives CSVGSSLNTEAFF.